This TCR beta chain originates from a study of blood T cell repertoires in COVID-19. The CDR3 length is 13 residues. V shed 4 bases and J shed 7 bases, with 11 bases lying between them. Sequencing used immunoSEQ multiplex PCR; TCRdb keeps in-frame clones, though not all of them. The sample has about 260,000 clones; 88% are singletons. Researchers sorted participants into cohorts using their self-reported clinical history. This clonotype was obtained from a woman aged 50 to 60 who had recovered from COVID-19. What was sequenced was PBMCs or T cells enriched from blood (not recorded which). This chain uses TRBV12-3 or TRBV12-4 with TRBJ2-1, with D perhaps TRBD2 (6 bases). CDR3 in amino acids: CASSSEEGNEQFF. CDR3 bases: TGTGCCAGCAGTTCGGAGGAGGGAAATGAGCAGTTCTTC.